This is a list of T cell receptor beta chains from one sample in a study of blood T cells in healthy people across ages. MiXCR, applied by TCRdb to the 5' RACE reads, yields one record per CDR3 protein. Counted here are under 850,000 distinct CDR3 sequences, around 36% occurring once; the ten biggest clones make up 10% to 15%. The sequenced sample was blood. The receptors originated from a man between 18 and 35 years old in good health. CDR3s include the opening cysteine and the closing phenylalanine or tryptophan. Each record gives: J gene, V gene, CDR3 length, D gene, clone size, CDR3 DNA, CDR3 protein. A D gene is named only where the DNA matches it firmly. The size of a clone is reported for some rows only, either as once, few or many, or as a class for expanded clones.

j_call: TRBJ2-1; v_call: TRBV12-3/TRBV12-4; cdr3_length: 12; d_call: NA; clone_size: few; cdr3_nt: TGTGCCAGCAATGTAGGGGACAATGAGCAGTTCTTC; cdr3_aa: CASNVGDNEQFF
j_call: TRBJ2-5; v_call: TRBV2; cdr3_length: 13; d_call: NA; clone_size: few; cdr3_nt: TGTGCCAGCGAGGGCGGGGATAAAGAGACCCAGTACTTC; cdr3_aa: CASEGGDKETQYF
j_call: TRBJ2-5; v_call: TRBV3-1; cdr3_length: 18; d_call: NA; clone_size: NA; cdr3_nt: TGTGCCAGCAGCAACCAGCCCGACCTAGCGCTCCTACAAGAGACCCAGTACTTC; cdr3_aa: CASSNQPDLALLQETQYF
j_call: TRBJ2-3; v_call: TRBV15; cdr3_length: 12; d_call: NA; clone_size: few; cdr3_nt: TGTGCCACCCGGGCCGCCGGGGATACGCAGTATTTT; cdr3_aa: CATRAAGDTQYF
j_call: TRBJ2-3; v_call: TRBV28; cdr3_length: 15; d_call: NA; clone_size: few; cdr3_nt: TGTGCCAGCACTTTGGGGGGCCTCGGCACAGATACGCAGTATTTT; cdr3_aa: CASTLGGLGTDTQYF
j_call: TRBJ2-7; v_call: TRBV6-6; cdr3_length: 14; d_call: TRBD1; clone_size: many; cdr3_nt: TGTGCCAGCAAAATCAACGGACAGGACCACGAGCAGTACTTC; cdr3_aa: CASKINGQDHEQYF
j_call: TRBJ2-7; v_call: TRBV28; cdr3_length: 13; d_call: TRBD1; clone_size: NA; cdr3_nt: TGCGCCAGCACTCGAGGGACAGCGGACGAGCAGTACTTC; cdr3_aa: CASTRGTADEQYF
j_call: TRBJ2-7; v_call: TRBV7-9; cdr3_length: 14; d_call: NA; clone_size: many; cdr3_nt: TGTGCCAGCAGCTCGACGGGGGACACCTACGAGCAGTACTTC; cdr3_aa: CASSSTGDTYEQYF
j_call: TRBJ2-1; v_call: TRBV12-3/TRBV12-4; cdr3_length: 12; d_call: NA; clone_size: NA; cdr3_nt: TGTGCCAGCAGTTTACTGCAAGAGACCCAGTTCTTC; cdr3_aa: CASSLLQETQFF
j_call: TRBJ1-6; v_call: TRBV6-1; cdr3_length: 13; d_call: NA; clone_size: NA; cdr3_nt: TGTGCCAGCAGTGAAGTTAATAATTCACCCCCCCACTTT; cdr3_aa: CASSEVNNSPPHF
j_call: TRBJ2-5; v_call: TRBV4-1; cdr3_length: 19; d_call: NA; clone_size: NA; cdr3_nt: TGCGCCAGCAGCCAAGGGGGGTTTCGGGCGATTGACCTACAAGAGACCCAGTACTTC; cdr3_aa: CASSQGGFRAIDLQETQYF
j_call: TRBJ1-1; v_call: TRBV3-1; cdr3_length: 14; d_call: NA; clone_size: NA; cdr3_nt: TGTGCCAGCAGCCACCTACCGGGGAACACTGAAGCTTTCTTT; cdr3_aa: CASSHLPGNTEAFF
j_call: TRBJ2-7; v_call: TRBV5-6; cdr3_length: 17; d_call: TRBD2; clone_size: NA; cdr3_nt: TGTGCCAGCAGCTTGGAACGGAGCGGGAGGCGCTACAATGAGCAGTACTTC; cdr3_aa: CASSLERSGRRYNEQYF
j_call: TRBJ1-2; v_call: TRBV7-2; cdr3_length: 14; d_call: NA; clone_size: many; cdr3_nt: TGTGCCAGCAGCTTAGCGACAGCTACATATGGCTACACCTTC; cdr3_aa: CASSLATATYGYTF
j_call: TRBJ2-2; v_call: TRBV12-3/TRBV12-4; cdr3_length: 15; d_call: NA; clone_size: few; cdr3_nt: TGTGCCAGCAGTTTGTGGGTTCCCAGGGCCGGGGAGCTGTTTTTT; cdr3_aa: CASSLWVPRAGELFF
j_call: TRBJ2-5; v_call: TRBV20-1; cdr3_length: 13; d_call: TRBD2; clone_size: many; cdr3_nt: TGCAGCCCGAGCGGGGGGCCGCAAGAGACCCAGTACTTC; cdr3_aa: CSPSGGPQETQYF
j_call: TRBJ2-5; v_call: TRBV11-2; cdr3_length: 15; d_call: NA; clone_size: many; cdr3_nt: TGTGCCAGCAGCTTAGATCCTGGGGCCGCTGAGACCCAGTACTTC; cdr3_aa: CASSLDPGAAETQYF
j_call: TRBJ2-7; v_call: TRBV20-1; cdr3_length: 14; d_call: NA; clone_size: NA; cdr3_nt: TGCAGTGTTAGAGGAGGGGCTTACTCCTACGAGCAGTACTTC; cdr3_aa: CSVRGGAYSYEQYF
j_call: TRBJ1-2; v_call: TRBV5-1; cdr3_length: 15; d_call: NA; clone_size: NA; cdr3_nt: TGCGCCAGCAGCTTGACGACGGGAACTTACTATGGCTACACCTTC; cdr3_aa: CASSLTTGTYYGYTF
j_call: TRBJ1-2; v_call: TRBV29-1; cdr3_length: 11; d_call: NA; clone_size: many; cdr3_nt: TGCAGCGTGCGACACCGTGATGGCTACACCTTC; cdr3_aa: CSVRHRDGYTF
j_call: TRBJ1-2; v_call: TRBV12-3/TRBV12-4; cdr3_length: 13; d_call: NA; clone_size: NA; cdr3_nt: TGTGCCAGCAGACTCTGGGAGAACTATGGCTACACCTTC; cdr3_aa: CASRLWENYGYTF
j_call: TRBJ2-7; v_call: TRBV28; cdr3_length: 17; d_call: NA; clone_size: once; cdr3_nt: TGTGCCAGCAGTCCCCCTTGGTTCAGGGGAAGGAGCAATGAGCAGTACTTC; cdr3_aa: CASSPPWFRGRSNEQYF